What follows is one T cell receptor beta chain and its context. This specimen comes from a study of human T cells and chemical hapten exposure. TCRdb passed the RACE reads through MiXCR, listing each CDR3 protein once. The top ten hold roughly 2.1% of the sample, which has around 99,000 distinct CDR3 sequences, roughly an eighth seen once. The time point denotes: patch test 1, 2 weeks after DPC sensitization. As for treatment: therapeutic diphenylcyclopropenone sensitization with weekly scalp DPC. The CDR3 extends over 14 amino acids. Germline V gene data show CDR1 as DFQATT and CDR2 as SNEGSKA (reference sequence). V gave up 0 bases and J gave up 3 bases, with 10 bases separating them.

This specimen consisted of whole blood, obtained in connection with sensitization to the hapten diphenylcyclopropenone (DPC). This chain uses TRBV20-1 with TRBJ2-3; the D call may be TRBD1 or TRBD2 (5 bases each). The source of this sequence is a woman aged 40 to 55 with alopecia areata. Some clones in this sample may be carry-over from other donors' samples. CDR3 bases: TGCAGTGCTAGAGATGACGGGGCTACAGATACGCAGTATTTT. This codes for CSARDDGATDTQYF.